This T cell receptor beta chain was captured by sequencing in a study of cytomegalovirus exposure and HLA in healthy donors. The CDR3 consists of 18 residues. The germline V gene encodes CDR1 LNHNV and CDR2 YYDKDF (reference sequence). V was trimmed by 0 bases and J by 5 bases, leaving 17 bases between them. PCR primers comprised 60 Vbeta and 13 Jbeta primers. The assay was immunoSEQ multiplex PCR, and TCRdb's table has in-frame clones only and misses some. There are around 70,000 clones in the sample, with over 3% held by the top ten. The clonotype originates from a female donor in good health and CMV-seropositive. This chain links TRBV15 with TRBJ1-6; a weak D match, TRBD1 (6 bases). Sequenced sample: PBMCs. In nucleotides, the CDR3 is TGTGCCACCAGCAGAGAGAGCTACAGGGTCGGTAATAATTCACCCCTCCACTTT. This gives the protein CATSRESYRVGNNSPLHF.